A selection of T cell receptor beta chains follows, all from one sample in a study of metastatic and nonmetastatic thyroid tumors. TCRdb reassembled clones from the PCR reads with MiXCR. Among 45,000 to 65,000 clones listed, approximately 22% were seen once. The sequenced material came from blood. These receptors were taken from a female donor with papillary thyroid cancer or a benign thyroid nodule (not recorded which). Some clones in this sample may be carry-over from other donors' samples. Each CDR3 is given with its conserved first and last residue. The order of the fields is V gene, J gene, D gene, clone size, CDR3 DNA, CDR3 protein. The D gene is left open where the match is weak. Clone size is shown for a subset of rows, as once, few, many or a class of expanded clone.

TRBV5-1	TRBJ2-5	TRBD1	-	TGCGCCAGCAGCGGTGGACAGGGGGGCCAAGAGACCCAGTACTTC	CASSGGQGGQETQYF
TRBV20-1	TRBJ2-3	-	-	TGCAGTGCCAGAATAAGCGGAAACTCAGATACGCAGTATTTT	CSARISGNSDTQYF
TRBV19	TRBJ1-5	TRBD1	many	TGTGCCAGTACCTCAGGGGGGGCATACCAGCCCCAGCATTTT	CASTSGGAYQPQHF
TRBV5-1	TRBJ2-1	TRBD2	many	TGCGCCAGCAGCCTACTAGCGGGAGGGAGTTCCTACAATGAGCAGTTCTTC	CASSLLAGGSSYNEQFF
TRBV7-2	TRBJ1-6	TRBD1	-	TGTGCCAGCAGCCCGACAGGGGTGGGCGATTCACCCCTCCACTTT	CASSPTGVGDSPLHF
TRBV11-2	TRBJ2-7	-	-	TGTGCCAACAGTCTAGTAAGGGGTGAACTACACAGAACGGCCTACGAGCAGTACTTC	CANSLVRGELHRTAYEQYF
TRBV19	TRBJ2-7	TRBD2	many	TGTGCCAGTAGTATGAGGGTAGCGGGAGGCTACGAGCAGTACTTC	CASSMRVAGGYEQYF
TRBV4-1	TRBJ2-1	TRBD2	many	TGCGCCAGCAGCCAAGATGCTGCGACTAGCGGATACAATGAGCAGTTCTTC	CASSQDAATSGYNEQFF
TRBV27	TRBJ2-7	TRBD2	many	TGTGCCAGCAGTGCCAATCTAGCGGTCGGGACCTACGAGCAGTACTTC	CASSANLAVGTYEQYF
TRBV5-8	TRBJ2-2	-	few	TGTGCCAGCAGATTCGCCGGAGTGCTCACCGGGGAGCTGTTTTTT	CASRFAGVLTGELFF
TRBV28	TRBJ2-4	TRBD2	many	TGTGCCAGCAGTTCGCCCCTAGCGGACGTAGCCAAAAACATTCAGTACTTC	CASSSPLADVAKNIQYF
TRBV27	TRBJ2-2	-	many	TGTGCCAGCAGGTATCTTGTGGGAGTCACCGGGGAGCTGTTTTTT	CASRYLVGVTGELFF
TRBV28	TRBJ1-2	-	many	TGTGCCAGCAACAGGGCAACAGCTTTTAACTATGGCTACACCTTC	CASNRATAFNYGYTF
TRBV20-1	TRBJ2-7	TRBD2	many	TGCAGTGCTAGAGACGGTCGCGGGAGCTCCTACGAGCAGTACTTC	CSARDGRGSSYEQYF
TRBV27	TRBJ2-5	TRBD1	many	TGTGCCAGCAGTTTAAACCCCCCCGGACAGGGGCAAGAGACCCAGTACTTC	CASSLNPPGQGQETQYF
TRBV6-1	TRBJ2-3	TRBD2	many	TGTGCCAGCAGTGAATCCTCCGGGACTAGCGGCGATACGCAGTATTTT	CASSESSGTSGDTQYF
TRBV2	TRBJ1-1	-	-	TGTGCCAGCAGGAGGACGGTGAATACTGAAGCTTTCTTT	CASRRTVNTEAFF
TRBV5-1	TRBJ2-2	TRBD2	many	TGCGCCAGCAGCTTAGAACCGGGACTAGATGGCACCGGGGAGCTGTTTTTT	CASSLEPGLDGTGELFF
TRBV10-3	TRBJ2-7	TRBD2	many	TGTGCCATCAGTGGGAGACTAGCGGGAGCGGGAGAGCAGTACTTC	CAISGRLAGAGEQYF
TRBV6-2/TRBV6-3	TRBJ2-5	-	few	TGTGCCAGCAGTCCTTTCGGGAGTGGGCAAGAGACCCAGTACTTC	CASSPFGSGQETQYF
TRBV25-1	TRBJ2-7	TRBD1	many	TGTGCCAGAGATGAGGACAGGGGCTACGAGCAGTACTTC	CARDEDRGYEQYF
TRBV12-3/TRBV12-4	TRBJ1-1	-	many	TGTGCCAGCAGCCCGCCCGACGGGAACACTGAAGCTTTCTTT	CASSPPDGNTEAFF
TRBV25-1	TRBJ2-2	-	many	TGTGCCAGCAGTGTTCAGGGGGAGGTCGGGGAGCTGTTTTTT	CASSVQGEVGELFF
TRBV6-1	TRBJ2-1	-	many	TGTGCCAGCAGCCACACAGGGGAGGGTGGCGATGAGCAGTTCTTC	CASSHTGEGGDEQFF
TRBV6-1	TRBJ1-1	-	many	TGTGCCAGCAGTCACAGGGAAGAAGCTTTCTTT	CASSHREEAFF
TRBV4-1	TRBJ1-1	TRBD1	many	TGCGCCAGCAGCCGTCTGACAGGGTTGGGGAACACTGAAGCTTTCTTT	CASSRLTGLGNTEAFF
TRBV6-1	TRBJ2-2	-	many	TGTGCCAGCAGTAAGGACAGACCGAACACCGGGGAGCTGTTTTTT	CASSKDRPNTGELFF
TRBV20-1	TRBJ1-2	-	-	TGCAGTGCTAGAGATGCGGTTGTGAACTATGGCTACACCTTC	CSARDAVVNYGYTF
TRBV30	TRBJ1-1	-	many	TGTGCCTGGACCAAATTAAAGGGGAACACTGAAGCTTTCTTT	CAWTKLKGNTEAFF
TRBV6-1	TRBJ2-6	-	many	TGTGCCAGCAGTGAAGGTACCTGGGACGGGGCCAACGTCCTGACTTTC	CASSEGTWDGANVLTF
TRBV11-2	TRBJ2-2	-	-	TGTGCCAGCAGGCCAGCTAGCGTGACGGTCACCGGGGAGCTGTTTTTT	CASRPASVTVTGELFF
TRBV18	TRBJ1-1	TRBD1	once	TGTGCCAGCTCCCACCAGGGGGCCGTGGGGTTAACTGAAGCTTTCTTT	CASSHQGAVGLTEAFF
TRBV5-1	TRBJ2-6	-	many	TGCGCCAGCAGCGGGAACACTGGGGCCAACGTCCTGACTTTC	CASSGNTGANVLTF
TRBV2	TRBJ2-3	-	many	TGTGCCAGCAAAGGGGCCACGGGTAGCACAGATACGCAGTATTTT	CASKGATGSTDTQYF
TRBV2	TRBJ2-1	TRBD2	many	TGTGCCTCCGGGGGGATCTACAATGAGCAGTTCTTC	CASGGIYNEQFF
TRBV28	TRBJ1-2	-	many	TGTGCCAGCATTTCGACCTCGACAGATTATGGCTACACCTTC	CASISTSTDYGYTF
TRBV27	TRBJ1-2	-	many	TGTGCCAGCAGTTTCGACAGCGAAGTCTATGGCTACACCTTC	CASSFDSEVYGYTF
TRBV12-3/TRBV12-4	TRBJ1-5	-	many	TGTGCCAGCAGTTTAACAGGCGACAATCAGCCCCAGCATTTT	CASSLTGDNQPQHF
TRBV7-9	TRBJ2-3	-	once	TGTGCCAGCAGCTTATCGTTATCGGGCCGCACAGATACGCAGTATTTT	CASSLSLSGRTDTQYF
TRBV2	TRBJ2-1	TRBD2	-	TGTGCCAGCAGGCAGCGGGGGGTCTCTGATGAGCAGTTCTTC	CASRQRGVSDEQFF
TRBV20-1	TRBJ2-5	-	many	TGCAGTGCTAGGGAGGGCATGGCAGAGACCCAGTACTTC	CSAREGMAETQYF
TRBV20-1	TRBJ2-4	-	-	TGCAGTGCTAGGCCCCCTAGGCAGATTGTAGGAAACATTCAGTACTTC	CSARPPRQIVGNIQYF
TRBV20-1	TRBJ1-2	-	many	TGCAGTGCCCAGGGGTTCTATGGCTACACCTTC	CSAQGFYGYTF
TRBV11-2	TRBJ2-1	-	many	TGTGCCAGCAGCCGCGGGGAAAGCTCCTACAATGAGCAGTTCTTC	CASSRGESSYNEQFF
TRBV9	TRBJ1-5	-	many	TGTGCCAGCAGCGTGACAGATACCAATCAGCCCCAGCATTTT	CASSVTDTNQPQHF
TRBV4-2	TRBJ2-7	-	many	TGTGCCAGCAGCCAAGACGGCTCAGTACGCTCCTACGAGCAGTACTTC	CASSQDGSVRSYEQYF
TRBV20-1	TRBJ1-2	-	once	TGCAGTGCTAGAGAATATCCCGAGGCTAACTATGGCTACACCTTC	CSAREYPEANYGYTF